The rows below give T cell receptor beta chains drawn from one sample of a study of cytomegalovirus exposure and HLA in healthy donors. Sequencing used immunoSEQ multiplex PCR; TCRdb keeps in-frame clones, though not all of them. The top ten hold approximately 3.1% of the sample, which has under 200,000 clones, 78% seen once. Sequenced input: PBMCs. The receptors were gathered from a woman aged 35 to 49 in good health and CMV-seronegative. The CDR3 runs from the conserved cysteine through the conserved F or W. Each record gives: V gene, J gene, D gene, clone size, CDR3 DNA, CDR3 protein. A D gene is named only where the DNA matches it firmly. Not all rows give a size; the values are once, few, many and, for expanded clones, a class.

v_call: TRBV23-1
j_call: TRBJ1-4
d_call: -
clone_size: -
cdr3_nt: TGCGCCAGCAGTCAATCGATATTTGTGTCGCGAGGGCATAGGCACGAAAAACTGTTTTTT
cdr3_aa: CASSQSIFVSRGHRHEKLFF

v_call: TRBV7-9
j_call: TRBJ1-6
d_call: TRBD1
clone_size: -
cdr3_nt: TGTGCCAGCAGCCCCGAGACAGGGGGCAGTTCACCCCTCCACTTT
cdr3_aa: CASSPETGGSSPLHF

v_call: TRBV15
j_call: TRBJ2-2
d_call: -
clone_size: once
cdr3_nt: TGTGCCACCAGCAGAGATGTGGGTGGGACACTCTACACCGGGGAGCTGTTTTTT
cdr3_aa: CATSRDVGGTLYTGELFF

v_call: TRBV6-5
j_call: TRBJ1-5
d_call: -
clone_size: -
cdr3_nt: TGTGCCAGCAGCGAGCTAAGGGACTCGCATCAGCCCCAGCATTTT
cdr3_aa: CASSELRDSHQPQHF

v_call: TRBV9
j_call: TRBJ2-1
d_call: TRBD2
clone_size: -
cdr3_nt: TGTGCCAGCAGCGTCGGAGCGGGGGGCTACAATGAGCAGTTCTTC
cdr3_aa: CASSVGAGGYNEQFF

v_call: TRBV11-2
j_call: TRBJ1-2
d_call: -
clone_size: -
cdr3_nt: TGTGCCAGCAGCCCCCTCTTCCCGGGCTACACCTTC
cdr3_aa: CASSPLFPGYTF

v_call: TRBV7-9
j_call: TRBJ1-2
d_call: -
clone_size: few
cdr3_nt: TGTGCCAGCAGCGCCCAAACCACAGGTGTAGGCTACACCTTC
cdr3_aa: CASSAQTTGVGYTF

v_call: TRBV11-3
j_call: TRBJ2-5
d_call: -
clone_size: -
cdr3_nt: TGTGCCAGCAGCTCCGGGGAGACCCAGTACTTC
cdr3_aa: CASSSGETQYF

v_call: TRBV25-1
j_call: TRBJ1-6
d_call: -
clone_size: -
cdr3_nt: TGTGCCAGCAGTGAATCTGATCTGAGCTCCTATAATTCACCCCTCCACTTT
cdr3_aa: CASSESDLSSYNSPLHF

v_call: TRBV6-7
j_call: TRBJ2-7
d_call: TRBD1
clone_size: -
cdr3_nt: TGTGCCAGCAGGGACCTGGCAGGGGGCTATACCTACGAGCAGTACTTC
cdr3_aa: CASRDLAGGYTYEQYF